A selection of T cell receptor beta chains follows, all from one sample in a study of blood T cell repertoires in COVID-19. TCRdb's copy holds only in-frame clones and misses some; the assay was immunoSEQ multiplex PCR. The table shows approximately 300,000 clones, with 83% occurring only once. Specimen: peripheral blood. The source is a woman in her fifties or sixties with acute or convalescent COVID-19. CDR3s include the opening cysteine and the closing phenylalanine or tryptophan. D genes are given only for firm matches. Clone size is shown for a subset of rows, as once, few, many or a class of expanded clone.

>.|TRBJ1-1|.|TRBV5-4
TGTGCCAGCAGCTCGCCCCCAGGGGCGACGAACACTGAAGCTTTCTTT
CASSSPPGATNTEAFF
>.|TRBJ1-3|.|TRBV9
TGTGCCAGCAGCCCAAGTCCCGGAGGGGATTTTGGAAACACCATATATTTT
CASSPSPGGDFGNTIYF
>TRBD2|TRBJ2-3|once|TRBV3-1/TRBV3-2
TGTGCCAGCAGCCAACCGATCACGACTAGCGGGGGGCAAACTAGCACAGATACGCAGTATTTT
CASSQPITTSGGQTSTDTQYF
>.|TRBJ1-1|.|TRBV5-1
TGCGCCAGCAGCTTGGTCCGGGGGACTGAAGCTTTCTTT
CASSLVRGTEAFF
>TRBD1|TRBJ1-3|once|TRBV30
TGTGCCTGGAGCGAGGGGGCGGAGGGAAACACCATATATTTT
CAWSEGAEGNTIYF
>TRBD1|TRBJ2-3|.|TRBV11-2
TGTGCCAGCAGCCCCGGGACAGGGTGGGGCACAGATACGCAGTATTTT
CASSPGTGWGTDTQYF
>.|TRBJ2-3|few|TRBV7-9
TGTGCCAGCAGCCCAGACAGGCTTGCATTCCCTAGCACAGATACGCAGTATTTT
CASSPDRLAFPSTDTQYF
>TRBD2|TRBJ2-4|.|TRBV2
TGTGCCAGCAGTGAAATGCTCGCAGGGAGGGACATTCAGTACTTC
CASSEMLAGRDIQYF
>.|TRBJ2-5|.|TRBV19
TGTGCCAGTAGTCCCCTAGTCCAAGAGACCCAGTACTTC
CASSPLVQETQYF
>TRBD1|TRBJ2-2|.|TRBV29-1
TGCAGCGTTGAAGATCCGGTAGGGGGCAGCGGGGAGCTGTTTTTT
CSVEDPVGGSGELFF
>.|TRBJ1-1|.|TRBV3-1/TRBV3-2
TGTGCCAGCAGCCATTTACTAAACACTGAAGCTTTCTTT
CASSHLLNTEAFF
>.|TRBJ2-3|.|TRBV5-5
TGTGCCAGCAGCTCGCCGAGGCAGACGTCAAATACGCAGTATTTT
CASSSPRQTSNTQYF
>TRBD2|TRBJ2-5|.|TRBV3-1/TRBV3-2
TGTGCCAGCAGCCAAGGTAGCGGGGGAGAGACCCAGTACTTC
CASSQGSGGETQYF
>TRBD1|TRBJ2-2|many|TRBV10-1
TGCGCCAGTGGCGACAGGGGGCTGAACACCGGGGAGCTGTTTTTT
CASGDRGLNTGELFF
>TRBD1|TRBJ1-2|.|TRBV5-4
TGTGCCAGCAGCCCCACAGGGGGTAACTATGGCTACACCTTC
CASSPTGGNYGYTF
>TRBD1|TRBJ1-5|few|TRBV18
TGTGCCAGCCGGGGACAGGGGGATCAGCCCCAGCATTTT
CASRGQGDQPQHF
>TRBD1|TRBJ2-2|.|TRBV27
TGTGCCAGCAGTTTCTGGGACAGGGTAACCGGGGAGCTGTTTTTT
CASSFWDRVTGELFF
>TRBD2|TRBJ2-3|.|TRBV6-6
TGTGCCAGCAGTTACTCTTTGGGAGGGGACACAGATACGCAGTATTTT
CASSYSLGGDTDTQYF
>TRBD1|TRBJ1-4|.|TRBV5-1
TGCGCCAGCAGCCCCGGGACAGGAGGAGAAAAACTGTTTTTT
CASSPGTGGEKLFF
>TRBD2|TRBJ2-1|.|TRBV10-3
TGTGCCATCCGCGACTGGACTAGCGGGGGGAATGAGCAGTTCTTC
CAIRDWTSGGNEQFF
>TRBD1|TRBJ1-5|.|TRBV7-2
TGTGCCAGCAGCCGGGACAGCCAAAGAAATCAGCCCCAGCATTTT
CASSRDSQRNQPQHF
>.|TRBJ2-3|many|TRBV7-9
TGTGCCAGCAGCCCCCCCATTGCGCAGGGAGATACGCAGTATTTT
CASSPPIAQGDTQYF
>TRBD1|TRBJ1-2|.|TRBV5-6
TGTGCCAGCAGCTCAGTTGGCCAGGGGGCGAATGAAGGCTACACCTTC
CASSSVGQGANEGYTF
>.|TRBJ2-3|.|TRBV2
TGTGCCAGCAGCCGCGCCCTAGCGTCTAGCACAGATACGCAGTATTTT
CASSRALASSTDTQYF
>.|TRBJ1-4|few|TRBV25-1
TGTGCCAGCAGTGAAATGTTAGGGGGAAGGAATGAAAAACTGTTTTTT
CASSEMLGGRNEKLFF
>.|TRBJ1-1|.|TRBV12-3/TRBV12-4
TGTGCCAGCAGGTCACAGGGTGCAACTGAAGCTTTCTTT
CASRSQGATEAFF
>.|TRBJ2-1|.|TRBV7-2
TGTGCCAGCAGCTACCGTCGCGGGGCTTACAATGAGCAGTTCTTC
CASSYRRGAYNEQFF